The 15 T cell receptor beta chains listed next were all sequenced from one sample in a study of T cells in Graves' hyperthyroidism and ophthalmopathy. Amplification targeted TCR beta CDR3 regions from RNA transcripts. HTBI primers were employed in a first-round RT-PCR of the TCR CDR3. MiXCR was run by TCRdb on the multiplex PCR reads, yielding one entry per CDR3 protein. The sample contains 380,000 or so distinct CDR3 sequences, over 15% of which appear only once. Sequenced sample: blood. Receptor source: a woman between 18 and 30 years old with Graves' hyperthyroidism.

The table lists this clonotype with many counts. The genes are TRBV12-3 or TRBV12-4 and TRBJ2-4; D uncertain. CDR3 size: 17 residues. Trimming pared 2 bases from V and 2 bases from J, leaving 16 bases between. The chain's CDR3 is CASSLRVLHSTKNIQYF. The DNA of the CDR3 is TGTGCCAGCAGTTTACGCGTACTCCACAGTACCAAAAACATTCAGTACTTC.

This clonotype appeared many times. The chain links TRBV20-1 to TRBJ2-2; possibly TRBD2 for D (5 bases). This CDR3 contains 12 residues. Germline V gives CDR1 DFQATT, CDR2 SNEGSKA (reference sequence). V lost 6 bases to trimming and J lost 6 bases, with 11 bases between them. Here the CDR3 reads CSALLEAGELFF. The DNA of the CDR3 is TGCAGTGCGCTACTAGAAGCCGGGGAGCTGTTTTTT.

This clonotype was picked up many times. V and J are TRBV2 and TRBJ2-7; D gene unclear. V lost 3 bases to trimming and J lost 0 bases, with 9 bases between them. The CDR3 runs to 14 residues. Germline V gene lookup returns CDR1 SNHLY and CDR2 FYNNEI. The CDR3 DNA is TGTGCCAGCAGTGATTGGCCTTACTCCTACGAGCAGTACTTC. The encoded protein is CASSDWPYSYEQYF.

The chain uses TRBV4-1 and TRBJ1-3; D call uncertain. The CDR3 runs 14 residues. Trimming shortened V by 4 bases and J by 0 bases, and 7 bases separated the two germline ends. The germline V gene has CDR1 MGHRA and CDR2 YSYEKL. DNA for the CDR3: TGCGCCAGCAGCCGTCCAGGCTCTGGAAACACCATATATTTT. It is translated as CASSRPGSGNTIYF.

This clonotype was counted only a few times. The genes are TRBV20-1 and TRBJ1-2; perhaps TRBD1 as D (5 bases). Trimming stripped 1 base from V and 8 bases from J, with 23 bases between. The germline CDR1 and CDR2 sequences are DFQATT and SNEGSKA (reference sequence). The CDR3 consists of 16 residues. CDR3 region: CSARATGDRPGQGYTF. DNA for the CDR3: TGCAGTGCTAGAGCGACGGGGGACCGTCCGGGGCAAGGCTACACCTTC.

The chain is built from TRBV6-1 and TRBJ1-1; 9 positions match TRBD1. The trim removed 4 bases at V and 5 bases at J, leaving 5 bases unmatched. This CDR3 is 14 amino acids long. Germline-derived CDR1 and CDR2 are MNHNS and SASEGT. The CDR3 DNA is TGTGCCAGCAGTGTGGGACAGGGCCGAACTGAAGCTTTCTTT. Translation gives CASSVGQGRTEAFF.

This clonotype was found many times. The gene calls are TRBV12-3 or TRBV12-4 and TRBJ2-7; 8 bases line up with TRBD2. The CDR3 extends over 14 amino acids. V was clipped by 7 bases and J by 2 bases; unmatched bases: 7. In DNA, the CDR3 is TGTGCCAGCACCTCGGGGACTAGGGCCTACGAGCAGTACTTC. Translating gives CASTSGTRAYEQYF.

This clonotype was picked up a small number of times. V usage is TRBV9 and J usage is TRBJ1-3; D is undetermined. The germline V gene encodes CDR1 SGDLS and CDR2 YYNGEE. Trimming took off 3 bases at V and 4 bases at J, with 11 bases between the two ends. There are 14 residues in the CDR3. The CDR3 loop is CASSGSNRGNTIYF. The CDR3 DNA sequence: TGTGCCAGCAGCGGGAGTAATCGGGGAAACACCATATATTTT.

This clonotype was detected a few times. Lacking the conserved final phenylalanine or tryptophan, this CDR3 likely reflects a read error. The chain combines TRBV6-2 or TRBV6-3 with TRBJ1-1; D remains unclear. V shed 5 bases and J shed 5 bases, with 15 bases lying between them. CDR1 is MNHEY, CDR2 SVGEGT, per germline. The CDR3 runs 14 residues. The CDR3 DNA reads TGTGCCAGCAGTATCAATATAAGATGGACTGAAGCTTTCCTT. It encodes CASSINIRWTEAFL.

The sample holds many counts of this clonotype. The CDR3 reads CASSLWPNHGGYTF. The CDR3 DNA reads TGTGCCAGCAGTTTATGGCCAAACCACGGAGGCTACACCTTC. The rearrangement links TRBV12-3 or TRBV12-4 to TRBJ1-2; D is unclear. The CDR3 is 14 residues long. V was trimmed by 2 bases and J by 8 bases, leaving 15 bases between them.

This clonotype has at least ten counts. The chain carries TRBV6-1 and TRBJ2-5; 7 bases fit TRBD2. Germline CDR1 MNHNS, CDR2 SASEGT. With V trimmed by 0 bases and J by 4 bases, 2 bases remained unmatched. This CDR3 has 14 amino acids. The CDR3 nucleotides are TGTGCCAGCAGTGAAGCGGGGGGGAGAGAGACCCAGTACTTC. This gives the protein CASSEAGGRETQYF.

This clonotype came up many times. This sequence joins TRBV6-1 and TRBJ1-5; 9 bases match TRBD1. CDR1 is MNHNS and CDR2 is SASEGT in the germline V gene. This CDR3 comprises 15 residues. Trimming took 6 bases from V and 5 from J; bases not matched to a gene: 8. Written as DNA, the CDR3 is TGTGCCAGCAGCCATGGACAGGGGCGGCATCAGCCCCAGCATTTT. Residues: CASSHGQGRHQPQHF.

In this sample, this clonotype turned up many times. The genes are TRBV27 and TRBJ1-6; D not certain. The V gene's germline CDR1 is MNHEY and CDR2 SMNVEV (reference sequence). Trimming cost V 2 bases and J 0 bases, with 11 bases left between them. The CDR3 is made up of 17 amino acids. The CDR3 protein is CASSLRSYSSYNSPLHF. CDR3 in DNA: TGTGCCAGCAGTTTACGGAGCTACAGCTCCTATAATTCACCCCTCCACTTT.

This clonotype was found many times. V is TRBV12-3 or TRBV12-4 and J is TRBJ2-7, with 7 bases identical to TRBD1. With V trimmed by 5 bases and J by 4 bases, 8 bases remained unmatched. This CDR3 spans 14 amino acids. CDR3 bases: TGTGCCAGCAGTCTATGGACAGGAGATTACGAGCAGTACTTC. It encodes CASSLWTGDYEQYF.

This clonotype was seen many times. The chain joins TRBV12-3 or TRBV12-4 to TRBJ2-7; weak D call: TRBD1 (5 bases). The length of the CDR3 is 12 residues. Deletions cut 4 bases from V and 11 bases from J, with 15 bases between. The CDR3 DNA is TGTGCCAGCAGTTCACAGACAGATGGGGAGTACTTC. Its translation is CASSSQTDGEYF.